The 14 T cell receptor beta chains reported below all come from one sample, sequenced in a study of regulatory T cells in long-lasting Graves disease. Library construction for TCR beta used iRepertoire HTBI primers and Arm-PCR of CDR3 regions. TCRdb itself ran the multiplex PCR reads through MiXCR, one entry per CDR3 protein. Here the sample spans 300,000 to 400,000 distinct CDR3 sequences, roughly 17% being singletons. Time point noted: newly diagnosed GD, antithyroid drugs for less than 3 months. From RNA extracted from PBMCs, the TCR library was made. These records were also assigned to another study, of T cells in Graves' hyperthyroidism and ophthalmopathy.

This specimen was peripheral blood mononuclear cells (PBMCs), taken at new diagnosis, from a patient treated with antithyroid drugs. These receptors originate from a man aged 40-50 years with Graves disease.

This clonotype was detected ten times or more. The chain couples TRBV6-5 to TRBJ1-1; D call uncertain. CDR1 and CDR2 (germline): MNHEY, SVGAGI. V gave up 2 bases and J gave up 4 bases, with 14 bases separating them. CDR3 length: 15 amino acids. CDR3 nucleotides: TGTGCCAGCAGTTACCCGAACAGCGATCTCACTGAAGCTTTCTTT. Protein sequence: CASSYPNSDLTEAFF.

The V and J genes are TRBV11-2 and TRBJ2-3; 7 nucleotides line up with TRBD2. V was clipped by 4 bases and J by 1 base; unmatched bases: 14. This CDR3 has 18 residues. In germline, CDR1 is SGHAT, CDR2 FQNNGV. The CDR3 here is CASSSRGDRPTGTDTQYF. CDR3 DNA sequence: TGTGCCAGCAGCTCCCGGGGGGATCGACCTACCGGCACAGATACGCAGTATTTT.

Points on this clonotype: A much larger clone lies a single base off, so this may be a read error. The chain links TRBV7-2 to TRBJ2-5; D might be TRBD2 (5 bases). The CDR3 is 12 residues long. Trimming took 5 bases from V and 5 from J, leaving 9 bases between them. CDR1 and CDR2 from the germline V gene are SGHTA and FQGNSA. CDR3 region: CASSPRAETQYF. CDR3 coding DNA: TGTGCCAGCAGCCCGAGGGCGGAGACCCAGTACTTC.

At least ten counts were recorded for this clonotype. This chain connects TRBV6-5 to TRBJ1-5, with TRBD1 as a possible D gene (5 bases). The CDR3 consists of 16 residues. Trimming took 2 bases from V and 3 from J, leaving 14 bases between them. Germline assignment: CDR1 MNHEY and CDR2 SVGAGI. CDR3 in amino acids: CASSYARQRPNQPQHF. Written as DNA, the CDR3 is TGTGCCAGCAGTTACGCAAGACAGAGACCCAATCAGCCCCAGCATTTT.

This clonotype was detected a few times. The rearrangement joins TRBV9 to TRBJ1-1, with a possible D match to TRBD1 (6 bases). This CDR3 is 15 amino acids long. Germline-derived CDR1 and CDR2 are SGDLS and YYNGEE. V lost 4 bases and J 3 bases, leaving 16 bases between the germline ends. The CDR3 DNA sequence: TGTGCCAGCAGCCCCCTCCCGAGGGGGGACACTGAAGCTTTCTTT. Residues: CASSPLPRGDTEAFF.

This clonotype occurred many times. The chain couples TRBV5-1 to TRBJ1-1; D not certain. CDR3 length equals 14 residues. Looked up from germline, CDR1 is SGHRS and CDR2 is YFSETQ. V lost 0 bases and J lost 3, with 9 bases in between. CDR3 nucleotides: TGCGCCAGCAGCTTGGTGACCCGGCACACTGAAGCTTTCTTT. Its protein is CASSLVTRHTEAFF.

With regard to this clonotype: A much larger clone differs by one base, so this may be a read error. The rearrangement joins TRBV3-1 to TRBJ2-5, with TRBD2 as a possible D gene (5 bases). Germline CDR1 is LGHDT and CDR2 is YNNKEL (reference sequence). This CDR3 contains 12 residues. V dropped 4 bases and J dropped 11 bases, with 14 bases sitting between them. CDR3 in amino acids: CASSLPTTPQYF. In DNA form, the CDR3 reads TGTGCCAGCAGCCTCCCGACTACGCCACAGTACTTC.

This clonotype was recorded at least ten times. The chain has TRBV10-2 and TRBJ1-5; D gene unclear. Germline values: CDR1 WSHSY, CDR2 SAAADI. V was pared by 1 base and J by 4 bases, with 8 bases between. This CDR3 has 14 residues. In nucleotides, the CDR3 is TGCGCCAGCAGTGAGTTAAGGTCAAATCAGCCCCAGCATTTT. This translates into CASSELRSNQPQHF.

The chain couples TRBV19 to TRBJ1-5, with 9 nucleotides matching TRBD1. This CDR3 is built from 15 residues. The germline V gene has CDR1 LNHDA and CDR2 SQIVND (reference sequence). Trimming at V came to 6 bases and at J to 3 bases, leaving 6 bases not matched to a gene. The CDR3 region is CASSLRDRDNQPQHF. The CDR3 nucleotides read TGTGCCAGTAGCCTCCGGGACAGGGACAATCAGCCCCAGCATTTT.

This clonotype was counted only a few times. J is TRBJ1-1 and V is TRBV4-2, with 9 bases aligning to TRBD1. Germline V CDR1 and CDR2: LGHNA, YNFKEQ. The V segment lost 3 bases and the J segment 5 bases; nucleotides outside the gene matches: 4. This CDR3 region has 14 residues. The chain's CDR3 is CASSHAQGATEAFF. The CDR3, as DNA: TGTGCCAGCAGCCACGCACAGGGGGCAACTGAAGCTTTCTTT.

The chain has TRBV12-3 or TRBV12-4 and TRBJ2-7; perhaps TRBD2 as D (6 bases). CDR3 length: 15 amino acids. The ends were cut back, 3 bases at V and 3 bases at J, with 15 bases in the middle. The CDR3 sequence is CASSFPRGYLYEQYF. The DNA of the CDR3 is TGTGCCAGCAGTTTCCCCCGGGGGTATCTCTACGAGCAGTACTTC.

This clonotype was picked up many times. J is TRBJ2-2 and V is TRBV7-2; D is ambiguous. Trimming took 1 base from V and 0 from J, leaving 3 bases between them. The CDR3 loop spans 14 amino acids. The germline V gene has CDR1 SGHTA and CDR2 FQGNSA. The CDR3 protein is CASSLDPNTGELFF. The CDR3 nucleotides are TGTGCCAGCAGCTTAGATCCGAACACCGGGGAGCTGTTTTTT.

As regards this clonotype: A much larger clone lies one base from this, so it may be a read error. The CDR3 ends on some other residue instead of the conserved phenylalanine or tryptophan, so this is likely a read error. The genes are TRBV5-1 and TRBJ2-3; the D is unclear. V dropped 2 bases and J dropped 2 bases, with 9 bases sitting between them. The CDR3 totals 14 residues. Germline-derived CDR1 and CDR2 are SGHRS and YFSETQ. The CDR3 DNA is TGCGCCAGCAGCTTAACCAGATACACAGATACGCAGTATCTT. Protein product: CASSLTRYTDTQYL.

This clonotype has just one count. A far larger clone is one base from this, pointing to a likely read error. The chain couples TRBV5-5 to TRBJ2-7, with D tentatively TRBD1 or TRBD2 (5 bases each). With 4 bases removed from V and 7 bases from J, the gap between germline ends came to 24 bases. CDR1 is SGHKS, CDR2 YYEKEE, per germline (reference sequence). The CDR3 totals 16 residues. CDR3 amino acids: CASSQDLGLAGNEQYF. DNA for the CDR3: TGTGCCAGCAGCCAAGATCTCGGGCTAGCAGGGAATGAGCAGTACTTC.